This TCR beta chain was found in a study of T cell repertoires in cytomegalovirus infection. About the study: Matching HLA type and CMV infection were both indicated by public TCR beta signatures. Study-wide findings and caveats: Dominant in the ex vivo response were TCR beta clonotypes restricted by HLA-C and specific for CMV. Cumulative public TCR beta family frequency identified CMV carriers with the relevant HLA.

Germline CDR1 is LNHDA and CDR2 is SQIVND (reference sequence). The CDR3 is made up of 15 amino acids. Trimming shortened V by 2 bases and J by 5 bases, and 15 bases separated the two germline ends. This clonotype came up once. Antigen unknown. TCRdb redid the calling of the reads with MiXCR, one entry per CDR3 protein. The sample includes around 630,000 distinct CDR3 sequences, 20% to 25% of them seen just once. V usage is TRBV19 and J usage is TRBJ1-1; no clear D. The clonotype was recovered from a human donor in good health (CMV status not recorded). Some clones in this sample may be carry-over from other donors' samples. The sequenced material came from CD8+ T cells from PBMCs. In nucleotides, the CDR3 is TGTGCCAGTAGTATAAACATGGGTTTGAGGACTGAAGCTTTCTTT. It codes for CASSINMGLRTEAFF.